Reported below is one TCR beta chain. These data come from a study of T cell changes during pregnancy in multiple sclerosis. Method: immunoSEQ multiplex PCR; TCRdb's copy keeps in-frame clones and lacks some. Among about 59,000 clones, about 90% were seen once, and the ten largest hold about 2.3%. CDR3 size: 16 residues. V was clipped by 4 bases and J by 1 base; unmatched bases: 7. Germline values: CDR1 MNHEY, CDR2 SVGAGI. The V and J genes are TRBV6-5 and TRBJ2-3; TRBD2 matches at 8 bases. The sequence was collected from a female donor with multiple sclerosis, enrolled in a pregnancy study. Source: peripheral blood, taken in the first trimester of pregnancy. Here the CDR3 reads CASSSQLLAGTDTQYF. The CDR3 DNA reads TGTGCCAGCAGTTCTCAATTACTAGCGGGCACAGATACGCAGTATTTT.